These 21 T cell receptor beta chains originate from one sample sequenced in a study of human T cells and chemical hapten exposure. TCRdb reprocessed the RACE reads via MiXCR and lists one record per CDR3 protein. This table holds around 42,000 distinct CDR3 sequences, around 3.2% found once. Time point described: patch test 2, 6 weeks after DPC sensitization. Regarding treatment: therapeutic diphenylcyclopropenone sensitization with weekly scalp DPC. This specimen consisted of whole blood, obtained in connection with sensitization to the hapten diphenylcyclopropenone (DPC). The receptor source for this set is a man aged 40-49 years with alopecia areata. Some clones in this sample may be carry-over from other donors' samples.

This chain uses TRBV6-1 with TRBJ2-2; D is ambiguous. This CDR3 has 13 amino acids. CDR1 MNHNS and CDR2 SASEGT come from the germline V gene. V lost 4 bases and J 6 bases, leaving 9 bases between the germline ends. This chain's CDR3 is CASSGLEAGELFF. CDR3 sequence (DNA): TGTGCCAGCAGTGGGCTAGAAGCCGGGGAGCTGTTTTTT.

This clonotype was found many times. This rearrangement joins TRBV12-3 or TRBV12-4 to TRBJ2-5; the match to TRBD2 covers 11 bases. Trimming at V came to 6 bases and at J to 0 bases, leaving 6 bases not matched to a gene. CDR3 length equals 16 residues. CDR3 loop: CASSPRLAGYQETQYF. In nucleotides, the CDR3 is TGTGCCAGCAGCCCAAGACTAGCGGGATACCAAGAGACCCAGTACTTC.

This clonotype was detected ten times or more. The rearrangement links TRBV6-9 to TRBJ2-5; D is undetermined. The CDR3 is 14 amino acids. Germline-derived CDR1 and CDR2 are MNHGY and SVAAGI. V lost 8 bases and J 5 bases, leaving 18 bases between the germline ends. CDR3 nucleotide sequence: TGTGCCAGCGACCCCTACAGAAAAGGGGAGACCCAGTACTTC. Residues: CASDPYRKGETQYF.

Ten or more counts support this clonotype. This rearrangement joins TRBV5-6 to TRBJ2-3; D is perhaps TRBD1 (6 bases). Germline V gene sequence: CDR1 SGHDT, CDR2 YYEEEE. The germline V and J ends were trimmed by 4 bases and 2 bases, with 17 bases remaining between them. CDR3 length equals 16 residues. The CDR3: CASSPSMGAYTDTQYF. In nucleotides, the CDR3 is TGTGCCAGCAGCCCCTCCATGGGGGCGTACACAGATACGCAGTATTTT. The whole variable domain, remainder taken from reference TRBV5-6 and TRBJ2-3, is DAGVTQSPTHLIKTRGQQVTLRCSPKSGHDTVSWYQQALGQGPQFIFQYYEEEERQRGNFPDRFSGHQFPNYSSELNVNALLLGDSALYLCASSPSMGAYTDTQYFGPGTRLTVL.

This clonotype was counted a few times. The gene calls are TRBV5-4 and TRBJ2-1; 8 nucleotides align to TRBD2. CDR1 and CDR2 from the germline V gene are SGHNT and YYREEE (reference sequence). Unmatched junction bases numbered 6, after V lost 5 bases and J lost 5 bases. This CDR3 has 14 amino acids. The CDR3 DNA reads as TGTGCCAGCAGGACGGGACTAGATAACAATGAGCAGTTCTTC. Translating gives CASRTGLDNNEQFF.

The CDR3 nucleotides are TGCGCCAGCAGCTTGGAGGGTGTGAATCAGCCCCAGCATTTT. Its translation is CASSLEGVNQPQHF. The chain is built from TRBV5-1 and TRBJ1-5; D is undetermined. The CDR3 is 14 residues long. V lost 0 bases and J 4 bases, leaving 8 bases between the germline ends. Germline CDR1 reads SGHRS; CDR2 reads YFSETQ.

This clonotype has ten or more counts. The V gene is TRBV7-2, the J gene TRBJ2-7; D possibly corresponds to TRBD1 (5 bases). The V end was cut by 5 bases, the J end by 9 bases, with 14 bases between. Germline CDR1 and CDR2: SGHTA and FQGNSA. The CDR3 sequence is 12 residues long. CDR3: CASSPPDNLQYF. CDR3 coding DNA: TGTGCCAGCAGCCCGCCGGACAATCTGCAGTACTTC.

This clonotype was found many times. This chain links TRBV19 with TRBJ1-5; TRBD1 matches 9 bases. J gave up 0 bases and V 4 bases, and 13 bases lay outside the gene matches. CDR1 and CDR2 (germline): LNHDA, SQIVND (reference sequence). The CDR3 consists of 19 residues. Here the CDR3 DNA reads TGTGCCAGTAGTAAGGTCATTCCGGGACAGGGCCTTAGCAATCAGCCCCAGCATTTT. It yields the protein CASSKVIPGQGLSNQPQHF.

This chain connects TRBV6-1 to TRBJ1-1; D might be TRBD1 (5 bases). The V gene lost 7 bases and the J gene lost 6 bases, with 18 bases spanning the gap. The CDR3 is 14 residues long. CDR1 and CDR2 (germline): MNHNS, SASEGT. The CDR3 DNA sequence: TGTGCCAGCACCCGTCCTATGGGGGGTCCTGAAGCTTTCTTT. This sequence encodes CASTRPMGGPEAFF.

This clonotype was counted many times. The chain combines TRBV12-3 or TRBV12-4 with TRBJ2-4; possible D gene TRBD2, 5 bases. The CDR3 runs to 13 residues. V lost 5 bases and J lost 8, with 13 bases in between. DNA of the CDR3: TGTGCCAGCAGTCCGGGCCCGGGGTACATTCAGTACTTC. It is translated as CASSPGPGYIQYF.

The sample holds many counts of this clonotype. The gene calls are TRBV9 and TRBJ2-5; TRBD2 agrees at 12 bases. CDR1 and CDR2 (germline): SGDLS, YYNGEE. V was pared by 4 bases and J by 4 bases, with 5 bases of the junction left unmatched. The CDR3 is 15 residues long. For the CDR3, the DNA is TGTGCCAGCAGCTCCCGACTAGCGGGAGTAGAGACCCAGTACTTC. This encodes CASSSRLAGVETQYF.

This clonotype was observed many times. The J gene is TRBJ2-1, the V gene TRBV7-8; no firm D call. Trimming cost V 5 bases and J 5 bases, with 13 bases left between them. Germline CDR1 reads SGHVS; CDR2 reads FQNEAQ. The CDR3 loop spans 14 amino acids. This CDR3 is CASSPPNRDNEQFF. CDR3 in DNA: TGTGCCAGCAGCCCCCCGAACAGAGACAATGAGCAGTTCTTC. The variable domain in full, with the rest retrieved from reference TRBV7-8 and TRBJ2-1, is GAGVSQSPRYKVAKRGQDVALRCDPISGHVSLFWYQQALGQGPEFLTYFQNEAQLDKSGLPSDRFFAERPEGSVSTLKIQRTQQEDSAVYLCASSPPNRDNEQFFGPGTRLTVL.

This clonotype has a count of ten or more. CDR3 residues: CASSRLWTNSNQPQHF. CDR3 DNA sequence: TGTGCCAGCAGCCGCCTGTGGACAAATAGCAATCAGCCCCAGCATTTT. The chain employs TRBV28 and TRBJ1-5; weak D call: TRBD1 (5 bases). V lost 6 bases, J lost 0 bases, and 15 bases lay in between. The CDR3 is 16 amino acids. Germline V gives CDR1 MDHEN, CDR2 SYDVKM.

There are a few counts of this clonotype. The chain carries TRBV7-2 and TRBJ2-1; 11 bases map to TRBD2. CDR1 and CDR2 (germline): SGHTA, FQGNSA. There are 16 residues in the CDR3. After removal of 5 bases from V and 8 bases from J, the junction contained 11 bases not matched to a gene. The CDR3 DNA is TGTGCCAGCAGCGTAATAGCGGGAGGGCCCAGGTATGAGCAGTTCTTC. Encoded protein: CASSVIAGGPRYEQFF.

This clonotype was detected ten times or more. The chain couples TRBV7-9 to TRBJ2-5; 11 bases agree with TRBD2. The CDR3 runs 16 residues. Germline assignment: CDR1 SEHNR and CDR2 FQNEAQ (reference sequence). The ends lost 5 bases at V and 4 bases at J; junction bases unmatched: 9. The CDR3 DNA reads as TGTGCCAGCAGCGCACTAGCGGGAGAGCCAGGAGAGACCCAGTACTTC. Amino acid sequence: CASSALAGEPGETQYF.

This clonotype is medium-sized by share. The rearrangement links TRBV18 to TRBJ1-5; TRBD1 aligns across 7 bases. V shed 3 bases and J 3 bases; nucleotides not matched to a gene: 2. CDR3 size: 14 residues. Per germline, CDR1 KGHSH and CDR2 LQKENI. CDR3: CASSPTGNNQPQHF. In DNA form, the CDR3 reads TGTGCCAGCTCACCGACAGGGAACAATCAGCCCCAGCATTTT.

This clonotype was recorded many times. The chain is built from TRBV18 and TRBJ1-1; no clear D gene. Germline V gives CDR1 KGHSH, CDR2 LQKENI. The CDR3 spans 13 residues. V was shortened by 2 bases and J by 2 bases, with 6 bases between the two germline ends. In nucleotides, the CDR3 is TGTGCCAGCTCACCAATGGCCAACACTGAAGCTTTCTTT. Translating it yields CASSPMANTEAFF.

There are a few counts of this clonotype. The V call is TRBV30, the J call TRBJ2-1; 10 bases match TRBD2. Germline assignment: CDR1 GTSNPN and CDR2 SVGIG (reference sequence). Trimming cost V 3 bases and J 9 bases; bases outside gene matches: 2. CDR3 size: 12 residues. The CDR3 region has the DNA TGTGCCTGGAGCCGGACTAGCGGTGAGCAGTTCTTC. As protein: CAWSRTSGEQFF. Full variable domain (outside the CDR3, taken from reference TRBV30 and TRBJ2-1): SQTIHQWPATLVQPVGSPLSLECTVEGTSNPNLYWYRQAAGRGLQLLFYSVGIGQISSEVPQNLSASRPQDRQFILSSKKLLLSDSGFYLCAWSRTSGEQFFGPGTRLTVL.

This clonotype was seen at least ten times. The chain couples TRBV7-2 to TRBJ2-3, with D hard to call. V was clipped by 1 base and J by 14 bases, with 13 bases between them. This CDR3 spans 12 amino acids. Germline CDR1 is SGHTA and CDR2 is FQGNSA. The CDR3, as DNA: TGTGCCAGCAGCTTAGATTGGCAGGCGTTGTATTTT. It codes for CASSLDWQALYF.

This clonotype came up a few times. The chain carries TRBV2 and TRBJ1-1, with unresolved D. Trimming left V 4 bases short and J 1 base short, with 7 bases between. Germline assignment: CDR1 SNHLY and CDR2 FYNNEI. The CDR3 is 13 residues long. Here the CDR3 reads CASSGQKNTEAFF. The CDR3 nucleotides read TGTGCCAGCAGTGGGCAGAAGAACACTGAAGCTTTCTTT.

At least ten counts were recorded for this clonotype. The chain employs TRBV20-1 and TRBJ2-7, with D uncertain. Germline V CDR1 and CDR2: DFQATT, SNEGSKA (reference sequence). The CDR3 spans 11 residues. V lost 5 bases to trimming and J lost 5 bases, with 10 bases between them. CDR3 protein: CSAHRSHEQYF. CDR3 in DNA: TGCAGTGCTCATCGTAGCCACGAGCAGTACTTC.